Presented here are 20 T cell receptor beta chains from one specimen sequenced in a study of CD8+ T cells in alopecia areata. The authors extracted RNA and reverse transcribed it into cDNA as the sequencing template. Clones were read by immunoSEQ multiplex PCR, and TCRdb kept only the in-frame ones, dropping some. The sample lists 100,000 to 150,000 clones, approximately 49% occurring once. The sample here was CD8+ T cells sorted from blood, taken at week 0. Every receptor here comes from a human donor with alopecia areata.

This clone was detected only a few times. The V and J genes are TRBV10-3 and TRBJ2-7, with D possibly TRBD1 on 7 matching bases. The CDR3 sequence is 12 residues long. Germline CDR1 ENHRY, CDR2 SYGVKD. Trimming shortened V by 10 bases and J by 7 bases, and 17 bases separated the two germline ends. The CDR3 reads CATFDREEEQYF. DNA of the CDR3: TGTGCCACCTTTGACAGGGAGGAAGAGCAGTACTTC.

The chain combines TRBV5-6 with TRBJ2-1; perhaps TRBD1 as D (5 bases). V lost 4 bases, J lost 8 bases, and 10 bases lay in between. The CDR3 consists of 12 residues. Germline loops: CDR1 SGHDT, CDR2 YYEEEE. The CDR3 bases are TGTGCCAGCAGCACCTCAGGGCATGAGCAGTTCTTC. It yields the protein CASSTSGHEQFF.

This clone was counted a few times. The gene calls are TRBV29-1 and TRBJ2-2; 10 bases match TRBD2. Germline CDR1 and CDR2: SQVTM and ANQGSEA. The CDR3 loop spans 14 amino acids. Unmatched junction bases numbered 6, after V lost 6 bases and J lost 5 bases. The CDR3 sequence: CSVGGLAETGELFF. Written as DNA, the CDR3 is TGCAGCGTGGGCGGACTAGCGGAGACCGGGGAGCTGTTTTTT.

The chain joins TRBV29-1 to TRBJ2-1; D tentatively reads TRBD1 or TRBD2 (5 bases each). The V and J ends lost 3 bases and 7 bases respectively, with 13 bases between them. This CDR3 spans 13 amino acids. Germline V lookup: CDR1 SQVTM, CDR2 ANQGSEA. Written as DNA, the CDR3 is TGCAGCGTTGACGGGACCTGGGGGAATGAGCAGTTCTTC. Protein sequence: CSVDGTWGNEQFF.

V and J are TRBV30 and TRBJ1-1, with D maybe TRBD1 (5 bases). Trimming cost V 1 base and J 1 base, with 7 bases left between them. The CDR3 consists of 13 residues. Germline CDR1 reads GTSNPN; CDR2 reads SVGIG (reference sequence). CDR3 sequence (DNA): TGTGCCTGGAGTGGGGACTCGAACACTGAAGCTTTCTTT. Translating it yields CAWSGDSNTEAFF.

The genes are TRBV27 and TRBJ2-5, with D unresolved. This CDR3 contains 13 residues. Germline V CDR1 and CDR2: MNHEY, SMNVEV (reference sequence). Trimming took off 8 bases at V and 1 base at J, with 11 bases between the two ends. CDR3 nucleotides: TGTGCCAGCGGGGTGAGGCCCCAAGAGACCCAGTACTTC. Translating it yields CASGVRPQETQYF.

This chain links TRBV4-1 with TRBJ2-1, with no clear D. V was clipped by 2 bases and J by 8 bases, with 10 bases between them. This CDR3 is built from 13 residues. Germline V gene data show CDR1 as MGHRA and CDR2 as YSYEKL. In nucleotides, the CDR3 is TGCGCCAGCAGCCAATGGTCCAGCGATGAGCAGTTCTTC. Encoded protein: CASSQWSSDEQFF.

This clone was observed a handful of times. The rearrangement links TRBV28 to TRBJ2-3, with D possibly matching TRBD1 (5 bases). The V end was cut by 8 bases, the J end by 6 bases, with 12 bases between. This CDR3 spans 12 amino acids. Germline V gene data show CDR1 as MDHEN and CDR2 as SYDVKM. The CDR3 coding sequence is TGTGCCAGCTGGGGCTACCCCGATACGCAGTATTTT. Protein: CASWGYPDTQYF.

The chain combines TRBV27 with TRBJ2-7; TRBD1 matches 7 bases. Trimming took 7 bases from V and 2 from J; bases not matched to a gene: 8. The CDR3 covers 14 residues. Germline lookup yields CDR1 MNHEY and CDR2 SMNVEV (reference sequence). The CDR3 DNA sequence: TGTGCCAGCACTTCCCGGACAGGAACCTACGAGCAGTACTTC. It encodes CASTSRTGTYEQYF.

This chain uses TRBV25-1 with TRBJ2-2, with a weak D call TRBD2 (6 bases). Germline assignment: CDR1 MGHDK and CDR2 SYGVNS. The CDR3 runs to 16 residues. The V gene lost 1 base and the J gene lost 5 bases, with 14 bases spanning the gap. The CDR3 loop is CASSEWEEIRTGELFF. The CDR3, as DNA: TGTGCCAGCAGTGAATGGGAGGAGATCAGGACCGGGGAGCTGTTTTTT. Variable domain in full (rest from reference TRBV25-1 and TRBJ2-2): EADIYQTPRYLVIGTGKKITLECSQTMGHDKMYWYQQDPGMELHLIHYSYGVNSTEKGDLSSESTVSRIRTEHFPLTLESARPSHTSQYLCASSEWEEIRTGELFFGEGSRLTVL.

This clone showed up just once. Other DNA sequences in this specimen translate into the identical CDR3. The chain uses TRBV30 and TRBJ2-7; D gene ambiguous. Germline-derived CDR1 and CDR2 are GTSNPN and SVGIG (reference sequence). The CDR3 contains 11 residues. The ends were cut back, 1 base at V and 5 bases at J, with 6 bases in the middle. The CDR3: CAWSGGNEQYF. The CDR3 DNA sequence: TGTGCCTGGAGTGGAGGAAACGAGCAGTACTTC.

The V gene is TRBV15, the J gene TRBJ2-6; the D is unclear. With 1 base removed from V and 1 base from J, the gap between germline ends came to 2 bases. This CDR3 comprises 14 residues. CDR1 is LNHNV, CDR2 YYDKDF, per germline (reference sequence). CDR3 in amino acids: CATSRVSGANVLTF. In nucleotides, the CDR3 is TGTGCCACCAGCAGAGTGTCTGGGGCCAACGTCCTGACTTTC.

The chain employs TRBV23-1 and TRBJ1-4, with D perhaps matching TRBD1 (5 bases). TRBV23-1 is known as an ORF, though its function is uncertain. The CDR3 has 14 amino acids. V lost 5 bases and J lost 6, with 13 bases in between. CDR3 amino acids: CASSFWQGYEKLFF. DNA for the CDR3: TGCGCCAGCAGTTTTTGGCAGGGTTATGAAAAACTGTTTTTT.

V and J are TRBV6-5 and TRBJ2-7, with D unclear. The V end was cut by 2 bases, the J end by 4 bases, with 6 bases between. CDR1 is MNHEY and CDR2 is SVGAGI in the germline V gene. This CDR3 has 12 residues. The CDR3 is CASSYGEYEQYF. CDR3 bases: TGTGCCAGCAGTTACGGGGAATACGAGCAGTACTTC.

V and J are TRBV20-1 and TRBJ2-7; D is possibly TRBD2 (5 bases). The CDR3 contains 11 residues. CDR1 is DFQATT, CDR2 SNEGSKA, per germline (reference sequence). V lost 6 bases and J lost 4, with 10 bases in between. The CDR3 DNA follows: TGCAGTGCGGTCGAGCGGTACGAGCAGTACTTC. Translating it yields CSAVERYEQYF.

This clone was counted a few times. V gene TRBV7-9 combines with J gene TRBJ2-2, with D possibly TRBD1 on 6 matching bases. Germline values: CDR1 SEHNR, CDR2 FQNEAQ (reference sequence). The CDR3 totals 14 residues. V lost 7 bases and J lost 0, with 9 bases in between. This CDR3 is CASIGTTNTGELFF. As DNA, the CDR3 is TGTGCCAGCATCGGGACAACGAACACCGGGGAGCTGTTTTTT.

The chain employs TRBV5-6 and TRBJ2-3, with 7 bases lining up with TRBD1. CDR3 size: 14 residues. J was trimmed by 7 bases and V by 3 bases; bases with no gene match: 8. Germline CDR1 reads SGHDT; CDR2 reads YYEEEE. In nucleotides, the CDR3 is TGTGCCAGCAGCTGGGACAGAATACCCCATACGCAGTATTTT. Translating it yields CASSWDRIPHTQYF. Full variable domain (missing parts from reference TRBV5-6 and TRBJ2-3): DAGVTQSPTHLIKTRGQQVTLRCSPKSGHDTVSWYQQALGQGPQFIFQYYEEEERQRGNFPDRFSGHQFPNYSSELNVNALLLGDSALYLCASSWDRIPHTQYFGPGTRLTVL.

The genes are TRBV30 and TRBJ1-5; possible D gene TRBD1, 5 bases. Germline V gene lookup returns CDR1 GTSNPN and CDR2 SVGIG (reference sequence). Deletions cut 2 bases from V and 8 bases from J, with 13 bases between. The CDR3 sequence is 13 residues long. The CDR3 loop is CAWSPGGEKPQHF. CDR3 nucleotides: TGTGCCTGGAGTCCGGGGGGAGAGAAGCCCCAGCATTTT.

This chain uses TRBV27 with TRBJ1-2; TRBD1 might be the D (6 bases). V was cut by 3 bases and J by 0 bases, with 11 bases left in between. The CDR3 has 15 amino acids. CDR1 is MNHEY, CDR2 SMNVEV, per germline (reference sequence). CDR3: CASSFLDSPNYGYTF. The CDR3, as DNA: TGTGCCAGCAGTTTCCTGGACAGTCCTAACTATGGCTACACCTTC.

The chain joins TRBV9 to TRBJ2-3; 8 nucleotides match TRBD2. The CDR3 spans 16 residues. The V segment lost 0 bases and the J segment 6 bases; nucleotides outside the gene matches: 9. From germline, CDR1 is SGDLS and CDR2 YYNGEE. CDR3 sequence reads: CASSVADGGAFDTQYF. The CDR3 region has the DNA TGTGCCAGCAGCGTAGCTGACGGGGGGGCCTTTGATACGCAGTATTTT. The full variable domain, its missing parts supplied by reference TRBV9 and TRBJ2-3, is DSGVTQTPKHLITATGQRVTLRCSPRSGDLSVYWYQQSLDQGLQFLIQYYNGEERAKGNILERFSAQQFPDLHSELNLSSLELGDSALYFCASSVADGGAFDTQYFGPGTRLTVL.